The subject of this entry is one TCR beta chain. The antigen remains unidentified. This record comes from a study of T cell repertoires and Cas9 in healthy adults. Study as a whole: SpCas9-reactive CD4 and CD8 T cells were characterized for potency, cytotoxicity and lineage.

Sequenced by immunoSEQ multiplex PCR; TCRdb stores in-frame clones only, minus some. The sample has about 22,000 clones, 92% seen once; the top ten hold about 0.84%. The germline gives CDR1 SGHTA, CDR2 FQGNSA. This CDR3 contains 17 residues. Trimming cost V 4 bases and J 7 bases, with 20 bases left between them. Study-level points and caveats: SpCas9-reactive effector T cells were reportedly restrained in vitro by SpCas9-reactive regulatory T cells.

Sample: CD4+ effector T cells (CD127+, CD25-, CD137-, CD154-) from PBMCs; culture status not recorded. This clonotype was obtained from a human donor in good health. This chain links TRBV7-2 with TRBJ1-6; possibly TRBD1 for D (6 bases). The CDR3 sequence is CASSSHAQAGANSPLHF. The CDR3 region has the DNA TGTGCCAGCAGCTCCCACGCCCAAGCGGGGGCAAATTCACCCCTCCACTTT.